This T cell receptor (beta chain) derives from a study of identical twins. Findings of the study overall: Abundant cord blood beta clonotypes carried fewer insertions; memory repertoires showed none.

This CDR3 region has 12 residues. Each cDNA held unique molecular identifiers, and template switching gave it a universal primer site. TCRdb used MiXCR to reprocess the 5' RACE reads, holding one entry per CDR3 protein. In the table there are approximately 670,000 distinct CDR3 sequences, around 6.1% of which are singletons. This clonotype has at least ten counts. Its matching antigen is unknown. At one boundary the junction diverges from the germline segment, which might be a read error. The gene calls are TRBV12-3 or TRBV12-4 and TRBJ2-3; 9 bases map to TRBD2. The TCR comes from a man younger than 35 in good health. The source material was naive T cells sorted from blood. The CDR3 bases are TGTGCCAGCAGTTTAGGGGGACTAGCTTTCAATTTT. As protein: CASSLGGLAFNF.